This TCR beta chain was captured in a study of identical twins. The CDR3 length is 15 residues. Trimming pared 4 bases from V and 0 bases from J, leaving 12 bases between. From germline, CDR1 is MGHRA and CDR2 YSYEKL. TCRdb re-analysed the 5' RACE reads in MiXCR, keeping a single row per CDR3 protein. The data contain 400,000 to 650,000 distinct CDR3 sequences, around 20% of them singletons. This sample was shared with a second study, whose subject was T cells expressing NK-cell markers.

The source material was CD4+ T cells sorted from blood. The chain has TRBV4-1 and TRBJ2-5, with D maybe TRBD1 (5 bases). The TCR sequence derives from a woman under 30 in good health. The CDR3 sequence is CASSPRAGYQETQYF. The CDR3, as DNA: TGCGCCAGCAGCCCCAGGGCCGGGTACCAAGAGACCCAGTACTTC.